This is a list of T cell receptor beta chains from one sample in a study of lymphopenia after photon versus proton radiotherapy. Repertoires were generated with immunoSEQ multiplex PCR, while TCRdb's copy carries only in-frame clones and drops some. Found here are about 19,000 clones, 90% to 95% of them singletons; the top ten hold approximately 6.1%. The sample in question was peripheral blood, obtained from a patient treated with photon-based radiotherapy. These receptor sequences come from a man aged 55 to 70 with pancreatic cancer. CDR3s include the opening cysteine and the closing phenylalanine or tryptophan. A D gene is named only where the DNA matches it firmly. Expanded clones get a size class; other rows say once, few or many, or leave the size out.

>TRBV11-2|TRBJ1-1|NA|NA
CASSLASAEAFF
TGTGCCAGCAGCTTAGCTAGCGCTGAAGCTTTCTTT
>TRBV6-5|TRBJ1-6|NA|TRBD1
CATDPGTGNSPLHF
TGTGCCACGGATCCCGGGACAGGGAATTCACCCCTCCACTTT
>TRBV18|TRBJ2-7|NA|NA
CASSPPTSSYEQYF
TGTGCCAGCTCCCCGCCGACAAGCTCCTACGAGCAGTACTTC
>TRBV6-5|TRBJ1-1|NA|NA
CASSYFQAGPKAFF
TGTGCCAGCAGTTACTTCCAAGCGGGGCCCAAAGCTTTCTTT
>TRBV2|TRBJ2-7|NA|NA
CASSWAGRGYEQYF
TGTGCCAGCAGTTGGGCAGGCCGGGGCTACGAGCAGTACTTC
>TRBV7-3|TRBJ2-7|once|NA
CASSLTFKGPRYF
TGTGCCAGCAGCTTAACGTTTAAGGGCCCACGGTACTTC
>TRBV5-1|TRBJ2-7|NA|NA
CASSLEWQGYEQYF
TGCGCCAGCAGCTTGGAATGGCAGGGGTACGAGCAGTACTTC
>TRBV7-2|TRBJ1-5|NA|TRBD1
CASSLWTGQRQPQHF
TGTGCCAGCAGCCTCTGGACAGGCCAACGTCAGCCCCAGCATTTT
>TRBV6-5|TRBJ1-1|NA|NA
CASSLGTNTEAFF
TGTGCCAGCAGTTTGGGGACCAACACTGAAGCTTTCTTT
>TRBV5-1|TRBJ2-3|NA|NA
CASSLDPSTDTQYF
TGCGCCAGCAGCTTGGATCCGAGCACAGATACGCAGTATTTT